The 9 T cell receptor beta chains below were found in one sample sequenced in a study of liver allograft versus peripheral blood T cells. Study background: Transplanted livers held T cell receptor repertoires, and these were compared with repertoires in recipients' peripheral blood.

MiXCR was run by TCRdb on the reads, yielding one entry per CDR3 protein. This table has 15,000 or so distinct CDR3 sequences, under 30% appearing once. The origin of the receptors is a human patient who had a liver transplant. Some T cells may originate from the graft donor.

The gene calls are TRBV20-1 and TRBJ2-5, with a tentative D call TRBD1 (6 bases). The CDR3 loop spans 12 amino acids. The V end lost 6 bases, the J end lost 4 bases, and 12 bases lay between the germline ends. Germline CDR1 and CDR2: DFQATT and SNEGSKA (reference sequence). The CDR3 spells CSATGSAETQYF. The DNA for the CDR3 is TGCAGTGCAACAGGGTCGGCAGAGACCCAGTACTTC.

In its sample, this clonotype ranks as medium-sized (0.01 to 0.1%). The CDR3: CATSAPGQGNRETQYF. The CDR3 nucleotides are TGTGCCACCAGTGCACCGGGACAGGGAAACAGAGAGACCCAGTACTTC. This chain links TRBV24-1 with TRBJ2-5, with 9 bases aligning to TRBD1. This CDR3 has 16 amino acids. The V gene's germline CDR1 is KGHDR and CDR2 SFDVKD. The V gene end was trimmed by 5 bases and the J gene end by 4 bases; junction bases not matched to a gene: 10.

The table lists this clonotype with a few counts. The rearrangement joins TRBV6-5 to TRBJ1-2, with TRBD1 matching 8 bases. The germline gives CDR1 MNHEY, CDR2 SVGAGI. J was trimmed by 2 bases and V by 7 bases; bases with no gene match: 6. The CDR3 is 14 amino acids. The CDR3 here is CASIQTGGNYGYTF. The CDR3 coding sequence is TGTGCCAGCATTCAAACAGGGGGGAACTATGGCTACACCTTC.

By sample share, this clonotype is medium-sized. The rearrangement links TRBV6-1 to TRBJ1-6; a possible D gene is TRBD1 (6 bases). V lost 0 bases to trimming and J lost 9 bases, with 12 bases between them. Germline loops: CDR1 MNHNS, CDR2 SASEGT. The CDR3 is 15 amino acids. The CDR3 DNA is TGTGCCAGCAGTGAAGCAAGCAGGGGCGGTTCACCCCTCCACTTT. This sequence encodes CASSEASRGGSPLHF.

Many counts were recorded for this clonotype. This sequence joins TRBV6-6 and TRBJ2-7; 7 bases are shared with TRBD2. V was pared by 6 bases and J by 1 base, with 6 bases of the junction left unmatched. The CDR3 has 14 residues. Germline assignment: CDR1 MNHNY and CDR2 SVGAGI (reference sequence). CDR3 in DNA: TGTGCCAGCAGCCTCACTAGCGTTTCCTACGAGCAGTACTTC. Protein: CASSLTSVSYEQYF.

By its share, this clonotype is medium-sized. The chain has TRBV18 and TRBJ1-2; 9 positions agree with TRBD1. Trimming took 3 bases from V and 3 from J; bases not matched to a gene: 5. Germline V gene lookup returns CDR1 KGHSH and CDR2 LQKENI. This CDR3 has 15 residues. The CDR3 sequence: CASSPYRGLDYGYTF. The CDR3 DNA follows: TGTGCCAGCTCACCGTACAGGGGGCTTGACTATGGCTACACCTTC.

This clonotype is classed as medium-sized. This chain's CDR3 is CANQRSTNEKLFF. In DNA, the CDR3 is TGTGCCAACCAGAGGTCAACTAATGAAAAACTGTTTTTT. The chain has TRBV18 and TRBJ1-4; D remains ambiguous. Trimming shortened V by 10 bases and J by 0 bases, and 9 bases separated the two germline ends. CDR1 KGHSH and CDR2 LQKENI come from the germline V gene. The CDR3 spans 13 residues.

About this clonotype: Given a much more abundant clone one base away, this may be a read error. This chain uses TRBV27 with TRBJ2-3; 10 nucleotides align to TRBD2. CDR1 is MNHEY and CDR2 is SMNVEV in the germline V gene (reference sequence). The CDR3 consists of 15 residues. The CDR3 reads CAGSEAGTSVNTQYF. The CDR3 region has the DNA TGTGCCGGCAGTGAAGCAGGGACTAGCGTTAATACGCAGTATTTT.

This clonotype qualifies as medium-sized (0.01 to 0.1%). V is TRBV6-6 and J is TRBJ1-5, with a weak D call TRBD1 (6 bases). V shed 5 bases and J shed 4 bases, with 12 bases lying between them. This CDR3 is built from 14 residues. Per germline, CDR1 MNHNY and CDR2 SVGAGI (reference sequence). The CDR3 loop is CASSDGQPNQPQHF. The CDR3 DNA reads as TGTGCCAGCAGTGACGGACAGCCTAATCAGCCCCAGCATTTT.